These 30 T cell receptor beta chains came from one sample sequenced in a study of blood T cell repertoires in COVID-19. This table comes from immunoSEQ multiplex PCR, and its TCRdb copy is limited to in-frame clones, with some not included. The data hold some 250,000 clones, with approximately 85% observed a single time. Specimen: PBMCs or T cells enriched from blood (not recorded which). These receptors were taken from a woman aged 45-59 years who had recovered from COVID-19.

A few counts support this clone. The chain is built from TRBV3-1 (or the pseudogene TRBV3-2) and TRBJ2-7; D is possibly TRBD2 (5 bases). The CDR3 runs 12 residues. Germline assignment: CDR1 LGHDT and CDR2 YNNKEL (reference sequence). The V gene lost 2 bases and the J gene lost 6 bases, with 8 bases spanning the gap. CDR3 in amino acids: CASSQYRGEQYF. The CDR3 bases are TGTGCCAGCAGCCAATATCGGGGCGAGCAGTACTTC.

The gene calls are TRBV28 and TRBJ2-7; no clear D gene. Germline V CDR1 and CDR2: MDHEN, SYDVKM. V was clipped by 6 bases and J by 1 base, with 7 bases between them. This CDR3 is 12 amino acids long. In nucleotides, the CDR3 is TGTGCCAGCAGGGGCATATCCTACGAGCAGTACTTC. It yields the protein CASRGISYEQYF.

V usage is TRBV4-1 and J usage is TRBJ2-5, with 13 positions matching TRBD2. The V gene end was trimmed by 1 base and the J gene end by 4 bases; junction bases not matched to a gene: 18. Germline CDR1 and CDR2: MGHRA and YSYEKL. There are 21 residues in the CDR3. The CDR3, as DNA: TGCGCCAGCAGCCAAGGATTGGGTAGTGGACTAGCGGGAGTATTACGAGAGACCCAGTACTTC. Protein sequence: CASSQGLGSGLAGVLRETQYF.

The V call is TRBV9, the J call TRBJ2-6, with D perhaps TRBD2 (5 bases). The CDR3 extends over 16 amino acids. The ends were cut back, 4 bases at V and 4 bases at J, with 15 bases in the middle. Germline V gene lookup returns CDR1 SGDLS and CDR2 YYNGEE. DNA for the CDR3: TGTGCCAGCAGCCCAAATTCGGGGTCCGGGGCCAACGTCCTGACTTTC. Translated, it gives CASSPNSGSGANVLTF.

The chain joins TRBV7-3 to TRBJ1-1, with no clear D. V gave up 2 bases and J gave up 0 bases, with 7 bases separating them. The CDR3 has 14 residues. The germline CDR1 and CDR2 sequences are SGHTA and FQGTGA. CDR3 nucleotides: TGTGCCAGCAGCTTACAGCGCATGAACACTGAAGCTTTCTTT. Translated, it gives CASSLQRMNTEAFF. The full variable domain, completed using reference TRBV7-3 and TRBJ1-1, is GAGVSQTPSNKVTEKGKYVELRCDPISGHTALYWYRQSLGQGPEFLIYFQGTGAADDSGLPNDRFFAVRPEGSVSTLKIQRTERGDSAVYLCASSLQRMNTEAFFGQGTRLTVV.

The gene calls are TRBV27 and TRBJ2-3; D uncertain. From germline, CDR1 is MNHEY and CDR2 SMNVEV (reference sequence). V lost 0 bases to trimming and J lost 2 bases, with 3 bases between them. The CDR3 is made up of 13 amino acids. The CDR3 DNA is TGTGCCAGCAGTTTATCCTCCACAGATACGCAGTATTTT. It translates to CASSLSSTDTQYF.

V usage is TRBV9 and J usage is TRBJ1-2; 10 bases are a match to TRBD1. The CDR3 contains 17 residues. After removal of 4 bases from V and 6 bases from J, the junction contained 15 bases not matched to a gene. From germline, CDR1 is SGDLS and CDR2 YYNGEE. The CDR3 reads CASSPGQGGIITDGYTF. The CDR3 DNA sequence: TGTGCCAGCAGCCCAGGACAGGGGGGGATTATTACTGATGGCTACACCTTC.

The table lists this clone with a count of one. The same CDR3 also results from other DNA sequences found in this sample. V usage is TRBV28 and J usage is TRBJ1-5; 7 bases match TRBD1. Germline V gene sequence: CDR1 MDHEN, CDR2 SYDVKM. This CDR3 is built from 13 residues. Unmatched junction bases numbered 6, after V lost 6 bases and J lost 7 bases. The DNA of the CDR3 is TGTGCCAGCAGGGAGGGGGCTGGGCAGCCCCAGCATTTT. This gives the protein CASREGAGQPQHF.

This clone came up a few times. The chain joins TRBV7-2 to TRBJ1-2; D possibly corresponds to TRBD1 (5 bases). This CDR3 has 15 residues. Trimming took 5 bases from V and 7 from J, leaving 20 bases between them. Germline V gene sequence: CDR1 SGHTA, CDR2 FQGNSA. The DNA of the CDR3 is TGTGCCAGCAGCCCCCACTTCGGGGGTATGGGTGGCTACACCTTC. Encoded protein: CASSPHFGGMGGYTF.

V is TRBV27 and J is TRBJ2-1, with a tentative D call TRBD1 (7 bases). This CDR3 comprises 13 residues. Germline V gives CDR1 MNHEY, CDR2 SMNVEV (reference sequence). The germline V and J ends were trimmed by 6 bases and 6 bases, with 12 bases remaining between them. In DNA, the CDR3 is TGTGCCAGCAGCCAGGGGGGTCGCAATGAGCAGTTCTTC. It codes for CASSQGGRNEQFF.

This sequence joins TRBV28 and TRBJ1-5, with D possibly matching TRBD1 (5 bases). V was pared by 6 bases and J by 6 bases, with 15 bases between. The CDR3 spans 14 residues. CDR1 and CDR2 from the germline V gene are MDHEN and SYDVKM. CDR3 sequence reads: CASSQDLGGQPQHF. The CDR3 region has the DNA TGTGCCAGCAGCCAGGACCTGGGGGGTCAGCCCCAGCATTTT.

This chain links TRBV12-3 or TRBV12-4 with TRBJ2-7, with D perhaps matching TRBD1 (6 bases). This CDR3 has 12 residues. Trimming shortened V by 3 bases and J by 6 bases, and 9 bases separated the two germline ends. The chain's CDR3 is CASSLGAIEQYF. In DNA form, the CDR3 reads TGTGCCAGCAGTTTGGGGGCCATCGAGCAGTACTTC.

This chain uses TRBV7-3 with TRBJ2-5; TRBD1 agrees at 7 bases. Germline CDR1 reads SGHTA; CDR2 reads FQGTGA. The CDR3 totals 15 residues. With V trimmed by 4 bases and J by 5 bases, 10 bases remained unmatched. The CDR3 region is CASSSRTGSGETQYF. The CDR3 DNA reads TGTGCCAGCAGCTCCCGGACAGGTTCAGGGGAGACCCAGTACTTC.

This chain uses TRBV5-1 with TRBJ2-3; a weak D match, TRBD1 (6 bases). V shed 0 bases and J shed 3 bases, with 11 bases lying between them. The CDR3 contains 15 residues. Per the germline V gene, CDR1 is SGHRS and CDR2 is YFSETQ. The CDR3 loop is CASSLGQENTDTQYF. The CDR3 nucleotides are TGCGCCAGCAGCTTGGGACAGGAGAATACAGATACGCAGTATTTT.

Notes on this clone: Other DNA sequences in the sample encode the same CDR3. The chain links TRBV10-3 to TRBJ2-3, with a possible D match to TRBD1 (6 bases). CDR1 and CDR2 from the germline V gene are ENHRY and SYGVKD. Trimming left V 6 bases short and J 0 bases short, with 13 bases between. This CDR3 contains 15 residues. The CDR3 is CAISDRTVSTDTQYF. The CDR3, as DNA: TGTGCCATCAGCGACAGGACAGTTAGCACAGATACGCAGTATTTT.

On this clone itself: One end of the junction fails to match germline, which may point to a read error. The rearrangement links TRBV7-7 to TRBJ2-1, with D perhaps being TRBD1 or TRBD2 (6 bases each). This CDR3 comprises 14 residues. Germline V gene sequence: CDR1 SSHAT, CDR2 FNYEAQ (reference sequence). The CDR3 nucleotides read TGTGCTAGCAGCTTAGGAGGGGGATACAATGAGCAGTTCTTC. It yields the protein CASSLGGGYNEQFF.

The V and J genes are TRBV19 and TRBJ2-1; 8 bases are shared with TRBD1. After removal of 9 bases from V and 3 bases from J, the junction contained 10 bases not matched to a gene. The CDR3 totals 15 residues. CDR1 and CDR2 (germline): LNHDA, SQIVND (reference sequence). Here the CDR3 reads CASASGTGGYNEQFF. CDR3 DNA sequence: TGTGCCAGCGCCTCCGGCACAGGGGGCTACAATGAGCAGTTCTTC. Supplemented by reference TRBV19 and TRBJ2-1, the full variable domain reads DGGITQSPKYLFRKEGQNVTLSCEQNLNHDAMYWYRQDPGQGLRLIYYSQIVNDFQKGDIAEGYSVSREKKESFPLTVTSAQKNPTAFYLCASASGTGGYNEQFFGPGTRLTVL.

This chain links TRBV15 with TRBJ1-3; a weak D match, TRBD1 (5 bases). The CDR3 loop spans 19 amino acids. V lost 0 bases to trimming and J lost 3 bases, with 21 bases between them. The germline gives CDR1 LNHNV, CDR2 YYDKDF (reference sequence). CDR3 DNA: TGTGCCACCAGCAGAGATGGAGGGGCACAACTCCTAGGTGGAAACACCATATATTTT. Translating gives CATSRDGGAQLLGGNTIYF.

The rearrangement uses TRBV28 and TRBJ2-7, with TRBD2 matching over 7 bases. The CDR3 is made up of 16 amino acids. Germline V gene sequence: CDR1 MDHEN, CDR2 SYDVKM. Germline trimming cut 7 bases from V and 4 bases from J; bases unmatched to any gene: 16. The CDR3 here is CASTKTLASGVYEQYF. The CDR3 coding sequence is TGTGCCAGCACTAAGACGCTCGCTAGCGGAGTTTACGAGCAGTACTTC. The full variable domain, its missing parts supplied by reference TRBV28 and TRBJ2-7, is DVKVTQSSRYLVKRTGEKVFLECVQDMDHENMFWYRQDPGLGLRLIYFSYDVKMKEKGDIPEGYSVSREKKERFSLILESASTNQTSMYLCASTKTLASGVYEQYFGPGTRLTVT.

The chain couples TRBV28 to TRBJ2-1; 14 bases fit TRBD2. Germline V lookup: CDR1 MDHEN, CDR2 SYDVKM. This CDR3 contains 16 residues. The trim removed 6 bases at V and 7 bases at J, leaving 8 bases unmatched. The CDR3 DNA follows: TGTGCCAGCAGGATGGGACTAGCGGGAGTGAGAAATGAGCAGTTCTTC. Protein sequence: CASRMGLAGVRNEQFF.

The rearrangement joins TRBV28 to TRBJ1-1, with D possibly matching TRBD1 (5 bases). CDR3 length: 14 residues. Trimming cost V 4 bases and J 3 bases, with 12 bases left between them. Germline V gene lookup returns CDR1 MDHEN and CDR2 SYDVKM. The CDR3 coding sequence is TGTGCCAGCAGTTACAGGTGGGGGGACACTGAAGCTTTCTTT. Translated, it gives CASSYRWGDTEAFF.

V gene TRBV18 combines with J gene TRBJ1-1, with TRBD1 matching over 7 bases. From germline, CDR1 is KGHSH and CDR2 LQKENI. Trimming at V came to 6 bases and at J to 5 bases, leaving 9 bases not matched to a gene. This CDR3 contains 14 residues. In DNA, the CDR3 is TGTGCCAGCTCTCATACAGGGGTAGTAACTGAAGCTTTCTTT. Translation gives CASSHTGVVTEAFF.

The chain joins TRBV12-2 to TRBJ2-1; the DNA was not compared with TRBD1, the D call given in the table. TRBV12-2 is shown as a pseudogene. This CDR3 is built from 15 residues. CDR3 nucleotide sequence: TGTGCAAGTCGCTTAGGGGCCCGTAGAAGTAATGAGCAGTTCTTC. Translated, it gives CASRLGARRSNEQFF.

The V gene is TRBV27, the J gene TRBJ1-1, with 7 bases aligning to TRBD1. The germline V gene has CDR1 MNHEY and CDR2 SMNVEV (reference sequence). V lost 2 bases and J lost 5; bases outside the gene matches: 5. CDR3 length equals 14 residues. The CDR3 nucleotides read TGTGCCAGCAGTTTAAAAGGGGGCTTGACTGAAGCTTTCTTT. Translation: CASSLKGGLTEAFF.

V usage is TRBV7-2 and J usage is TRBJ1-4; tentatively, D is TRBD1 (5 bases). Looked up from germline, CDR1 is SGHTA and CDR2 is FQGNSA. This CDR3 has 14 residues. With 1 base removed from V and 8 bases from J, the gap between germline ends came to 11 bases. CDR3 in DNA: TGTGCCAGCAGCTTAGGGCAGGGAAGGGAAAAACTGTTTTTT. This encodes CASSLGQGREKLFF.

The chain recombines TRBV6-5 with TRBJ2-7; D perhaps matches TRBD1 (5 bases). There are 14 residues in the CDR3. Germline-derived CDR1 and CDR2 are MNHEY and SVGAGI. Deletions cut 6 bases from V and 0 bases from J, with 12 bases between. The CDR3: CASRGSGRSYEQYF. CDR3 coding DNA: TGTGCCAGCAGGGGATCAGGGCGCTCCTACGAGCAGTACTTC.

This chain uses TRBV29-1 with TRBJ1-2; TRBD1 agrees at 7 bases. This CDR3 has 14 amino acids. Germline trimming cut 7 bases from V and 6 bases from J; bases unmatched to any gene: 14. Germline-derived CDR1 and CDR2 are SQVTM and ANQGSEA. CDR3 residues: CSAVAGTVLHGYTF. The CDR3 bases are TGCAGCGCCGTAGCCGGGACAGTTCTTCATGGCTACACCTTC.

The rearrangement links TRBV27 to TRBJ1-5; D might be TRBD1 (5 bases). V was shortened by 0 bases and J by 5 bases, with 11 bases between the two germline ends. The CDR3 spans 15 residues. CDR1 is MNHEY, CDR2 SMNVEV, per germline (reference sequence). The CDR3 is CASSLSGGLHQPQHF. As DNA, the CDR3 is TGTGCCAGCAGTTTATCGGGGGGTTTGCATCAGCCCCAGCATTTT.

CDR3 bases: TGTGCCAGCACCATAACTAGCGGGAGTGGAGAGACCCAGTACTTC. Its translation is CASTITSGSGETQYF. The chain carries TRBV5-4 and TRBJ2-5; 11 nucleotides align to TRBD2. The CDR3 runs to 15 residues. Unmatched junction bases numbered 8, after V lost 6 bases and J lost 4 bases. Germline V lookup: CDR1 SGHNT, CDR2 YYREEE (reference sequence).

The chain combines TRBV19 with TRBJ2-1; 11 bases are shared with TRBD1. CDR1 and CDR2 (germline): LNHDA, SQIVND (reference sequence). The CDR3 is 20 amino acids. Losses at the gene ends were 9 bases for V and 9 bases for J; bases not matched to a gene: 28. CDR3: CARRSSADPGQGAPYGEQFF. The CDR3 DNA follows: TGTGCCAGAAGATCCTCGGCCGATCCCGGACAGGGGGCGCCTTACGGTGAGCAGTTCTTC.